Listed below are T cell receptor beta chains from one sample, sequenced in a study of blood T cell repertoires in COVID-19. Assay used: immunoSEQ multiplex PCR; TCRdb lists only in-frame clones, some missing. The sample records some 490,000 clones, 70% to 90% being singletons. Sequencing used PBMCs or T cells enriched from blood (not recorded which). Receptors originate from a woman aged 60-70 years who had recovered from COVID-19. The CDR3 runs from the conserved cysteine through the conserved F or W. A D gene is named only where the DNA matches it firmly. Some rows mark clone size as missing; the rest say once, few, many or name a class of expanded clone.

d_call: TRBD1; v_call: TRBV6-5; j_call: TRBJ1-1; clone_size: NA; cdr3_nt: TGTGCCAGCAGTTACGGACAGGGGGTGAACACTGAAGCTTTCTTT; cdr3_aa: CASSYGQGVNTEAFF
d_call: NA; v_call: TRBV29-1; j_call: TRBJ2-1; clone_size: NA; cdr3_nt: TGCAGCGCCATCCTGGGCCGGGGGTACAATGAGCAGTTCTTC; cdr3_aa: CSAILGRGYNEQFF
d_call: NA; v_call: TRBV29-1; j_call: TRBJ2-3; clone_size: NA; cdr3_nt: TGCAGCGTTGCCGTTGCCCCCACAAGGGGCTGGAGCACAGATACGCAGTATTTT; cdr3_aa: CSVAVAPTRGWSTDTQYF
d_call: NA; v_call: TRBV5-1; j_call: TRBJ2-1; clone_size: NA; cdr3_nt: TGCGCCAGCAGCTTCCCCGGTACGGATGAGCAGTTCTTC; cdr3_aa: CASSFPGTDEQFF
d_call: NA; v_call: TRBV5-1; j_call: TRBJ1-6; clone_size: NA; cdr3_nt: TGCGCCAGCAGCTTGTCGGGGAATTCACCCCTCCACTTT; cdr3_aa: CASSLSGNSPLHF
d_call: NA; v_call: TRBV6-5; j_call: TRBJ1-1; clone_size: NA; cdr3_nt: TGTGCCAGCAGTTACAGCAAGAACACTGAAGCTTTCTTT; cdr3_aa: CASSYSKNTEAFF
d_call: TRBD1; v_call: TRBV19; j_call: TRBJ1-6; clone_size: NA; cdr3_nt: TGTGCCAGTAGTATAGACGGGACAGGGAGGCCTAATTCACCCCTCCACTTT; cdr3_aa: CASSIDGTGRPNSPLHF
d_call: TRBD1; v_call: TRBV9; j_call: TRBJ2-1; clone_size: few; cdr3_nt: TGTGCCAGCAGCGTAGAGGGACAGTACAATGAGCAGTTCTTC; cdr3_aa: CASSVEGQYNEQFF
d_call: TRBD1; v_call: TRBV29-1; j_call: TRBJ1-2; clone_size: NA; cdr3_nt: TGCAGCGTTGAGACGGACAGGGGAATTCTCTATGGCTACACCTTC; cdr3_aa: CSVETDRGILYGYTF
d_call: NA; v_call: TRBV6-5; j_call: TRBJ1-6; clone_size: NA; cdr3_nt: TGTGCCAGCAGTTACCGGACGGCGAGCGGGGCCCTCCACTTT; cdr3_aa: CASSYRTASGALHF
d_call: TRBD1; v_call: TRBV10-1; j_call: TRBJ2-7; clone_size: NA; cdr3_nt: TGCGCCAGCAGCCCGACAGGGTCTAGGGTCTACGAGCAGTACTTC; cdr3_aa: CASSPTGSRVYEQYF
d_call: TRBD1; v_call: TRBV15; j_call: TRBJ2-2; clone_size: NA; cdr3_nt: TGTGCCACCAGGGCCCTAGGACAGGGGACCTACACCGGGGAGCTGTTTTTT; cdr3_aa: CATRALGQGTYTGELFF